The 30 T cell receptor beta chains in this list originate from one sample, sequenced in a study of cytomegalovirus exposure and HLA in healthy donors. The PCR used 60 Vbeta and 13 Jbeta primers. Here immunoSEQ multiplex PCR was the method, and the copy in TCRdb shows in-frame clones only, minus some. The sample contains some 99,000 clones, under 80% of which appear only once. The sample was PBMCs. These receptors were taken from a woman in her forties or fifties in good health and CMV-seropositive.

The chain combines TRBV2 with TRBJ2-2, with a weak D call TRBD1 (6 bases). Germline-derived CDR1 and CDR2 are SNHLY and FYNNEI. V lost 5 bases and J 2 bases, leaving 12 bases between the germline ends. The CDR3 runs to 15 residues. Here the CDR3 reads CASSRDGTNTGELFF. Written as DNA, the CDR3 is TGTGCCAGCAGTAGGGACGGGACAAACACCGGGGAGCTGTTTTTT.

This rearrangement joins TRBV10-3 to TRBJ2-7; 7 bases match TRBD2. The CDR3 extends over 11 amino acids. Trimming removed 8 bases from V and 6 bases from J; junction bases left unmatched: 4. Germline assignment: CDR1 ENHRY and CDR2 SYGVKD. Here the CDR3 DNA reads TGTGCCATCGGGGGGGAGAGCGAGCAGTACTTC. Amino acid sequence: CAIGGESEQYF.

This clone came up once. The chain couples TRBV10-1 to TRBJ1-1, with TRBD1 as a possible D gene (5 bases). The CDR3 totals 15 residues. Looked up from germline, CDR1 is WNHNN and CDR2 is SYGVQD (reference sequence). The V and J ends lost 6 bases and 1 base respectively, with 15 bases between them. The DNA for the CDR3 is TGCGCCAGCAGCGGGAGGGGTAGGTCGAACACTGAAGCTTTCTTT. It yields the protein CASSGRGRSNTEAFF.

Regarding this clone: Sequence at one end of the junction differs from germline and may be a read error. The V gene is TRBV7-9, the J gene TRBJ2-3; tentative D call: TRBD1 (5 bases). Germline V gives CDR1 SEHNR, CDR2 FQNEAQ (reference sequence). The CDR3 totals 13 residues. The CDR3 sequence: CSSSLLGPDTQYF. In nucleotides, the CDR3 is TGTTCCAGCAGCTTATTGGGGCCAGATACGCAGTATTTT.

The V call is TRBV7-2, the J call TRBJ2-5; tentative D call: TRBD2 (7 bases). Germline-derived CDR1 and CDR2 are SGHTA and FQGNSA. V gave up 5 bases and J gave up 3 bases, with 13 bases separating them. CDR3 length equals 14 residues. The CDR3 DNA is TGTGCCAGCAGCCATCAAGGGGGGGAAGAGACCCAGTACTTC. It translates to CASSHQGGEETQYF.

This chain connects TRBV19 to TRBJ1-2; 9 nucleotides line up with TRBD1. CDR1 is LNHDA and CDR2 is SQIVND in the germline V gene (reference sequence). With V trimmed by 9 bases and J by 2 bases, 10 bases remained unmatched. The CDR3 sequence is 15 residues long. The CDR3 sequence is CASNPGTGRNYGYTF. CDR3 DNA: TGTGCCAGCAACCCCGGGACAGGGCGCAACTATGGCTACACCTTC.

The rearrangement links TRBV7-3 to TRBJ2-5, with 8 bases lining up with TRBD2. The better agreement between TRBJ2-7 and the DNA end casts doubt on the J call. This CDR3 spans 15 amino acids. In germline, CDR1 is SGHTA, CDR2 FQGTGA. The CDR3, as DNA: TGTGCCAGCAGCCCACGGGCGGCTAGCGGGTACGAGCAGTACTTC. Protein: CASSPRAASGYEQYF.

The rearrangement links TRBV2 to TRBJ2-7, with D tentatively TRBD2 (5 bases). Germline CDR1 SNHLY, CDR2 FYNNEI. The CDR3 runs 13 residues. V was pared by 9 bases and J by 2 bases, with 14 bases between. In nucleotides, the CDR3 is TGTGCCAGTGGGGAGATTGATGCCTACGAGCAGTACTTC. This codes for CASGEIDAYEQYF.

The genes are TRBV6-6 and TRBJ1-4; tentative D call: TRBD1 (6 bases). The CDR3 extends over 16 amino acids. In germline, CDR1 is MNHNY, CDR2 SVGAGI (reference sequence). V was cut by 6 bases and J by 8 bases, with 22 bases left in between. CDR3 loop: CASRATGGGGREKLFF. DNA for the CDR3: TGTGCCAGCAGAGCAACAGGCGGGGGCGGGAGGGAAAAACTGTTTTTT.

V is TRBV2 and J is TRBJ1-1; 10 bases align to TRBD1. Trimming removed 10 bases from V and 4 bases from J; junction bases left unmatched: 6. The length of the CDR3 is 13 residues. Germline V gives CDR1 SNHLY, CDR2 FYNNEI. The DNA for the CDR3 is TGTGCCACTCCCGGGACAGGGGCCACTGAAGCTTTCTTT. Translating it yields CATPGTGATEAFF.

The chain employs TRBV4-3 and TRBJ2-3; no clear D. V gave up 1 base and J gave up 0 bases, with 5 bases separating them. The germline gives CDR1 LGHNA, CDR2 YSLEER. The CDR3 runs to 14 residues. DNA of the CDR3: TGCGCCAGCAGCCAAGGGCAGAGCACAGATACGCAGTATTTT. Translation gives CASSQGQSTDTQYF.

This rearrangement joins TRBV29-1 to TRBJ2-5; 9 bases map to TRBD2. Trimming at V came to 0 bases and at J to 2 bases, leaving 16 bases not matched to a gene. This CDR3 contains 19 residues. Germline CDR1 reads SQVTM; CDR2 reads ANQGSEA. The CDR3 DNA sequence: TGCAGCGTTGAAGAATGGTGGGTAGCGGGAGTGGGACGGCAAGAGACCCAGTACTTC. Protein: CSVEEWWVAGVGRQETQYF.

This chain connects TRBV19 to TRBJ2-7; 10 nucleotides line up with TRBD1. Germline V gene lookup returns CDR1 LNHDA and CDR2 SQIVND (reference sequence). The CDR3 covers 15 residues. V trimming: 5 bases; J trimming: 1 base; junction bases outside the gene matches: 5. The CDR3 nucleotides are TGTGCCAGTAGTGCGGGACAGGGGTCATCCTACGAGCAGTACTTC. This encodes CASSAGQGSSYEQYF. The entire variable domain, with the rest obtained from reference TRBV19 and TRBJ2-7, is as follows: DGGITQSPKYLFRKEGQNVTLSCEQNLNHDAMYWYRQDPGQGLRLIYYSQIVNDFQKGDIAEGYSVSREKKESFPLTVTSAQKNPTAFYLCASSAGQGSSYEQYFGPGTRLTVT.

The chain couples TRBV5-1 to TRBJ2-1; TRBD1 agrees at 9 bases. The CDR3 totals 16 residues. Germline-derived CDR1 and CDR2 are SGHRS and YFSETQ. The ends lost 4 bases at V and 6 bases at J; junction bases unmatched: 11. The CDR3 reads CASSLETGGASNEQFF. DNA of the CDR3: TGCGCCAGCAGCCTCGAAACAGGGGGCGCGAGCAATGAGCAGTTCTTC. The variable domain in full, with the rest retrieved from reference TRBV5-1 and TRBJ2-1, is KAGVTQTPRYLIKTRGQQVTLSCSPISGHRSVSWYQQTPGQGLQFLFEYFSETQRNKGNFPGRFSGRQFSNSRSEMNVSTLELGDSALYLCASSLETGGASNEQFFGPGTRLTVL.

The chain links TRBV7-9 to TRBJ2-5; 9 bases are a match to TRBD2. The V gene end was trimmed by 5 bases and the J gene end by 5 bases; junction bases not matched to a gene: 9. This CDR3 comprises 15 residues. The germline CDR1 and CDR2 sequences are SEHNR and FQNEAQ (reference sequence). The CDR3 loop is CASSISGRGRETQYF. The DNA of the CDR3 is TGTGCCAGCAGCATTAGCGGGAGAGGACGGGAGACCCAGTACTTC.

The CDR3 protein is CASSQDRTSGQNIQYF. As DNA, the CDR3 is TGCGCCAGCAGCCAAGATCGGACTAGCGGGCAGAACATTCAGTACTTC. The chain has TRBV4-1 and TRBJ2-4; TRBD2 matches at 11 bases. The germline gives CDR1 MGHRA, CDR2 YSYEKL. The J segment lost 7 bases and the V segment lost 0 bases, leaving 5 bases of the junction unmatched. The CDR3 contains 16 residues.

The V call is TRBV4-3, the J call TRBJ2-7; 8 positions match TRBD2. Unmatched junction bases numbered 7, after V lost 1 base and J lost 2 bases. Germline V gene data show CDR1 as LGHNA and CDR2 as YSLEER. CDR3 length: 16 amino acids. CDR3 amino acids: CASSQGTSTLPYEQYF. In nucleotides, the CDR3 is TGCGCCAGCAGCCAAGGGACTAGCACCTTACCCTACGAGCAGTACTTC.

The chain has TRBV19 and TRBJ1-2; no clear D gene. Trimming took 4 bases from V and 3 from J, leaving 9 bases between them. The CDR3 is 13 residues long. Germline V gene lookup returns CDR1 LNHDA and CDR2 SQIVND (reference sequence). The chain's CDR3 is CASSTAGYYGYTF. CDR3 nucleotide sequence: TGTGCCAGTAGTACCGCAGGATACTATGGCTACACCTTC.

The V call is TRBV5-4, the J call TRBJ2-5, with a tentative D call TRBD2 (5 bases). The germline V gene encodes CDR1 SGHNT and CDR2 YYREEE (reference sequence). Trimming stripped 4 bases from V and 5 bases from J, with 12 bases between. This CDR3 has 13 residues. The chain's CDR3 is CASSLRGSETQYF. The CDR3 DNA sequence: TGTGCCAGCAGCCTCCGGGGATCCGAGACCCAGTACTTC.

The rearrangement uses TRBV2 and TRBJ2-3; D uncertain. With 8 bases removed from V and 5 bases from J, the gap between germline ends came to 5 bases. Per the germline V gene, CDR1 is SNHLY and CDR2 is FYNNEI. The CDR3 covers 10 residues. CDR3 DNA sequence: TGTGCCAGCCGAGTAGATACGCAGTATTTT. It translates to CASRVDTQYF.

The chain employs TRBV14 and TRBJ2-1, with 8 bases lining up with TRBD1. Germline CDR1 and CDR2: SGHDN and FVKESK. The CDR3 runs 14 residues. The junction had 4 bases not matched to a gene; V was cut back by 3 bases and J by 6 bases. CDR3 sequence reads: CASSHTGTGNEQFF. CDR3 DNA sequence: TGTGCCAGCAGCCATACCGGGACAGGCAATGAGCAGTTCTTC. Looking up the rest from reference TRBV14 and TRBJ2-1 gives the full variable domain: EAGVTQFPSHSVIEKGQTVTLRCDPISGHDNLYWYRRVMGKEIKFLLHFVKESKQDESGMPNNRFLAERTGGTYSTLKVQPAELEDSGVYFCASSHTGTGNEQFFGPGTRLTVL.

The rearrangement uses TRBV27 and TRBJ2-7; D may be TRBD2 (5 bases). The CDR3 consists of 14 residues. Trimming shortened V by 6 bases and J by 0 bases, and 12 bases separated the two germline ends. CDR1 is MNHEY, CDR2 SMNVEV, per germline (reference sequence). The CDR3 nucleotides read TGTGCCAGCAGCAGGAGAGGGCACTCCTACGAGCAGTACTTC. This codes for CASSRRGHSYEQYF.

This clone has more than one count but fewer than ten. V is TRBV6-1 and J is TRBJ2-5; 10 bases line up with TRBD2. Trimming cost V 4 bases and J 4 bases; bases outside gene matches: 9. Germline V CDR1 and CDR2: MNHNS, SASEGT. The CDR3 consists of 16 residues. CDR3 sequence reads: CASSGAERGGGETQYF. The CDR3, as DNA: TGTGCCAGCAGTGGGGCGGAGCGGGGGGGAGGAGAGACCCAGTACTTC.

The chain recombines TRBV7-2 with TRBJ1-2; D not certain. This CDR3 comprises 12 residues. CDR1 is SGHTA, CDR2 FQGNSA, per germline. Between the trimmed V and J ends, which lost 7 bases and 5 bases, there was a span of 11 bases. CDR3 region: CASTMSNYGYTF. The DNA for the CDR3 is TGTGCCAGCACCATGAGCAATTATGGCTACACCTTC. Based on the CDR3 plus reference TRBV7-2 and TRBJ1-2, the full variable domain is GAGVSQSPSNKVTEKGKDVELRCDPISGHTALYWYRQSLGQGLEFLIYFQGNSAPDKSGLPSDRFSAERTGGSVSTLTIQRTQQEDSAVYLCASTMSNYGYTFGSGTRLTVV.

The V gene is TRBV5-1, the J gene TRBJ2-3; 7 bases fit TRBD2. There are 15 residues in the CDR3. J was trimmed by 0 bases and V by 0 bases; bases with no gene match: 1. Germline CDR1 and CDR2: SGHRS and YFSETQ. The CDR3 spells CASSLAGRSTDTQYF. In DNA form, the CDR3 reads TGCGCCAGCAGCTTGGCCGGGAGGAGCACAGATACGCAGTATTTT.

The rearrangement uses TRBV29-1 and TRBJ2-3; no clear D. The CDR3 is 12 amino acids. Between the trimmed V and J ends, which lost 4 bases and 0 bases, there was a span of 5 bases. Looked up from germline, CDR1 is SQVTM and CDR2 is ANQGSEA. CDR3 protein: CSVGQSTDTQYF. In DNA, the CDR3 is TGCAGCGTTGGGCAGAGCACAGATACGCAGTATTTT.

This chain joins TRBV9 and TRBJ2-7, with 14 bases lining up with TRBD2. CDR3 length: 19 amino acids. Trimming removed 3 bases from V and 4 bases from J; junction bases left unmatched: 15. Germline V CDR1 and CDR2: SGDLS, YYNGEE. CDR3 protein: CASSDREGTSGSLWYEQYF. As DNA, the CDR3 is TGTGCCAGCAGCGACAGGGAGGGGACTAGCGGGAGTTTATGGTACGAGCAGTACTTC.

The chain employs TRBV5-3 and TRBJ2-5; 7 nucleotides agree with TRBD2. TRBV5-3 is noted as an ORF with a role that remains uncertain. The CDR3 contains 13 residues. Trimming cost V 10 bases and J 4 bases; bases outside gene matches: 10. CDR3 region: CALIAREGETQYF. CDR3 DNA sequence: TGTGCCCTCATAGCGAGGGAGGGAGAGACCCAGTACTTC.

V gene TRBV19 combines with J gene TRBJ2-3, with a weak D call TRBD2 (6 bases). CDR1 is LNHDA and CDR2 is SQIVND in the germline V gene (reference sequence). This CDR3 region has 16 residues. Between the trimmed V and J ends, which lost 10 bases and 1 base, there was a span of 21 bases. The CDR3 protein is CATLNPGLPRTDTQYF. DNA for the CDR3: TGTGCCACCCTTAATCCGGGACTTCCTCGCACAGATACGCAGTATTTT.

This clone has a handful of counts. CDR3 protein: CASSYGGSGTGELFF. The CDR3 DNA follows: TGTGCCAGCAGTTACGGAGGTAGCGGCACCGGGGAGCTGTTTTTT. The rearrangement uses TRBV6-5 and TRBJ2-2; tentative D call: TRBD2 (6 bases). CDR3 length equals 15 residues. Germline V CDR1 and CDR2: MNHEY, SVGAGI. V lost 2 bases to trimming and J lost 4 bases, with 11 bases between them.